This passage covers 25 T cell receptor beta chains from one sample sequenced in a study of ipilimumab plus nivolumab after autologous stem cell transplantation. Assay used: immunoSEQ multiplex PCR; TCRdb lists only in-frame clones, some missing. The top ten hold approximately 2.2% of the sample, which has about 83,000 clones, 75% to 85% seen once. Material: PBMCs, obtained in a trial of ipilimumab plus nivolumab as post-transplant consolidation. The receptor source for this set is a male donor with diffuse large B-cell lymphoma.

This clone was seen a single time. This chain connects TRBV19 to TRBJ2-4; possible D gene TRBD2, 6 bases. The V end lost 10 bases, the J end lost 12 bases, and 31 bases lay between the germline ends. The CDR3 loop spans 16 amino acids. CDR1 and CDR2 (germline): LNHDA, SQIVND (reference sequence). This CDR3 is CATTKEGTVAKRGQYF. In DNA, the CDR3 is TGTGCCACCACCAAAGAGGGGACTGTAGCCAAAAGGGGTCAGTACTTC.

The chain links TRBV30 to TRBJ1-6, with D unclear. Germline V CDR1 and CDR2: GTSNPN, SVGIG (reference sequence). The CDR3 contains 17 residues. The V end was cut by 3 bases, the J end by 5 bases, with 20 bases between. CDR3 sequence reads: CAWRYRRPGSNNSPLHF. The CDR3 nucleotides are TGTGCCTGGAGGTACAGACGTCCGGGCAGCAATAATTCACCCCTCCACTTT.

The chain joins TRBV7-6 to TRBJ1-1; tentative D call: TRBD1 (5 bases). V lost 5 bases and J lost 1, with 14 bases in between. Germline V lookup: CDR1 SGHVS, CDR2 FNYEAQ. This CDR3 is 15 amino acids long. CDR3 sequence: CASSPPSGGNTEAFF. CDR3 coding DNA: TGTGCCAGCAGCCCCCCATCGGGGGGGAACACTGAAGCTTTCTTT. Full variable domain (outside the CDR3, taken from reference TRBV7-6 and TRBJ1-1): GAGVSQSPRYKVTKRGQDVALRCDPISGHVSLYWYRQALGQGPEFLTYFNYEAQQDKSGLPNDRFSAERPEGSISTLTIQRTEQRDSAMYRCASSPPSGGNTEAFFGQGTRLTVV.

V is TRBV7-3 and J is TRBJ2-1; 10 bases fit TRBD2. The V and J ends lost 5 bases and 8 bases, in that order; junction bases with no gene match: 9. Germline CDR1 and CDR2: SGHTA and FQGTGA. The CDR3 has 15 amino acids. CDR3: CASSNKAGGLDEQFF. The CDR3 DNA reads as TGTGCCAGCAGCAACAAAGCGGGGGGGTTAGATGAGCAGTTCTTC.

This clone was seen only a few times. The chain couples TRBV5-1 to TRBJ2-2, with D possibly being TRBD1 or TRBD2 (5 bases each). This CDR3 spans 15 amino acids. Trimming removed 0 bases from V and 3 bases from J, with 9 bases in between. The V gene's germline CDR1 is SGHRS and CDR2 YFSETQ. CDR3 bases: TGCGCCAGCAGCTTGGGGCAGGGAGACACCGGGGAGCTGTTTTTT. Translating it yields CASSLGQGDTGELFF.

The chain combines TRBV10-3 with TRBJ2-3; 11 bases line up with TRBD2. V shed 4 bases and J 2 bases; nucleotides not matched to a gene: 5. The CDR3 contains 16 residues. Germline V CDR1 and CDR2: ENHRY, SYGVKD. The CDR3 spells CAISVALAGATDTQYF. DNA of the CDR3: TGTGCCATCAGTGTAGCACTAGCGGGGGCCACAGATACGCAGTATTTT.

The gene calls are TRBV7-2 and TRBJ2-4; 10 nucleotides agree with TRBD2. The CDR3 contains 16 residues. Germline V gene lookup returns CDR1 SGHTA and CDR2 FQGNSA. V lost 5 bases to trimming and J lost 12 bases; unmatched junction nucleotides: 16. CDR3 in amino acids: CASSPKGLLAGLNQYF. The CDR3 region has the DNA TGTGCCAGCAGCCCTAAGGGCCTACTAGCGGGGTTGAATCAGTACTTC.

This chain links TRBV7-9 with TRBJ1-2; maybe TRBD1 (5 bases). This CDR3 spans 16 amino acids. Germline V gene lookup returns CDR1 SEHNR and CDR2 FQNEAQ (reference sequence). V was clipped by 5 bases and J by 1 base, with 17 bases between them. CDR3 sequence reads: CASSPNVLGVNYGYTF. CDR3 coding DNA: TGTGCCAGCAGCCCTAACGTTTTGGGGGTTAACTATGGCTACACCTTC. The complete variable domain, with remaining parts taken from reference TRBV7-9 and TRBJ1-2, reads DTGVSQNPRHKITKRGQNVTFRCDPISEHNRLYWYRQTLGQGPEFLTYFQNEAQLEKSRLLSDRFSAERPKGSFSTLEIQRTEQGDSAMYLCASSPNVLGVNYGYTFGSGTRLTVV.

The DNA of the CDR3 is TGTGCCATCAGAAGTGACGCCTCCTACGAGCAGTACTTC. Its protein is CAIRSDASYEQYF. The chain employs TRBV10-3 and TRBJ2-7; D gene ambiguous. Germline V gene data show CDR1 as ENHRY and CDR2 as SYGVKD. V was shortened by 6 bases and J by 0 bases, with 9 bases between the two germline ends. The CDR3 has 13 amino acids.

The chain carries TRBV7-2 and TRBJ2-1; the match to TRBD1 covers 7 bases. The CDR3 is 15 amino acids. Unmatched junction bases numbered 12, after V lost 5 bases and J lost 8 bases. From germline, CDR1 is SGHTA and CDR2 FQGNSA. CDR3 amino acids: CASSPPGQRSDEQFF. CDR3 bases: TGTGCCAGCAGCCCCCCGGGACAGAGGTCCGATGAGCAGTTCTTC. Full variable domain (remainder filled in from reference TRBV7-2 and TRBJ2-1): GAGVSQSPSNKVTEKGKDVELRCDPISGHTALYWYRQSLGQGLEFLIYFQGNSAPDKSGLPSDRFSAERTGGSVSTLTIQRTQQEDSAVYLCASSPPGQRSDEQFFGPGTRLTVL.

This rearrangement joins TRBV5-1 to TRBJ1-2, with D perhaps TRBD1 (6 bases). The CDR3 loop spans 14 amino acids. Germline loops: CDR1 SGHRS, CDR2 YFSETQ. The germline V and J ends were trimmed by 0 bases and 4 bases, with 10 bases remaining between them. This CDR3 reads CASSLGTAAYGYTF. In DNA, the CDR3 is TGCGCCAGCAGCTTGGGGACAGCTGCCTATGGCTACACCTTC. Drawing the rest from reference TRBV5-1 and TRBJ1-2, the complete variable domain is KAGVTQTPRYLIKTRGQQVTLSCSPISGHRSVSWYQQTPGQGLQFLFEYFSETQRNKGNFPGRFSGRQFSNSRSEMNVSTLELGDSALYLCASSLGTAAYGYTFGSGTRLTVV.

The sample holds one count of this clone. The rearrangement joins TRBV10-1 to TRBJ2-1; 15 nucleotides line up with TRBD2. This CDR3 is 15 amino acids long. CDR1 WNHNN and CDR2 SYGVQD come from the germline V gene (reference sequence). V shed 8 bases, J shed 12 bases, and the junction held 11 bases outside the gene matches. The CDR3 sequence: CASPGLAGGIPGQFF. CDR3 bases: TGCGCCAGCCCGGGACTAGCGGGGGGCATCCCCGGGCAGTTCTTC.

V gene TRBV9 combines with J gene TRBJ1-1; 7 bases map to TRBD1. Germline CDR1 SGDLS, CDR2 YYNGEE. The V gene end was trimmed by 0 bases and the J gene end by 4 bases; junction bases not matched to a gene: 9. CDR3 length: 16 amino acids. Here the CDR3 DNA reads TGTGCCAGCAGCGTAGGTATAGGGGGCACGGGCACTGAAGCTTTCTTT. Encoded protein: CASSVGIGGTGTEAFF.

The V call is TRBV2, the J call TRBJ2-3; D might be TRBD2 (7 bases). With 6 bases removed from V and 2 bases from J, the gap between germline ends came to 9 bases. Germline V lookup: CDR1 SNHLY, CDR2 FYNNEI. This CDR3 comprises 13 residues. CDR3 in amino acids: CASRGGATDTQYF. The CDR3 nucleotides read TGTGCCAGCAGGGGGGGGGCCACAGATACGCAGTATTTT.

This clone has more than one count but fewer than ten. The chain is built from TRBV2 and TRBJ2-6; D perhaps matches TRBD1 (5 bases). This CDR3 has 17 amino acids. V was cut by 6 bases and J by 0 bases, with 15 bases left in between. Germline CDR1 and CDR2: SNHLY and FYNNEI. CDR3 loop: CASRQGQIFSGANVLTF. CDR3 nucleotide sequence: TGTGCCAGCAGGCAGGGTCAAATTTTCTCTGGGGCCAACGTCCTGACTTTC. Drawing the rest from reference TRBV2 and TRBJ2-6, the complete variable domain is EPEVTQTPSHQVTQMGQEVILRCVPISNHLYFYWYRQILGQKVEFLVSFYNNEISEKSEIFDDQFSVERPDGSNFTLKIRSTKLEDSAMYFCASRQGQIFSGANVLTFGAGSRLTVL.

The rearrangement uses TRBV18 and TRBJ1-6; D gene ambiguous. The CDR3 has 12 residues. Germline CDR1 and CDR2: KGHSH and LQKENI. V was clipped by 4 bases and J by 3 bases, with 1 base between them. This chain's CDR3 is CASSLYNSPLHF. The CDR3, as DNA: TGTGCCAGCTCACTCTATAATTCACCCCTCCACTTT.

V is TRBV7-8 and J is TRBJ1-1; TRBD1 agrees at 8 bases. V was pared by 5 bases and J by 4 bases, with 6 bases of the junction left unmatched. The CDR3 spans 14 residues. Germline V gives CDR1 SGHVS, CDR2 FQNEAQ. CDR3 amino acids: CASSPRTGRTEAFF. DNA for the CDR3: TGTGCCAGCAGCCCCCGGACAGGGCGCACTGAAGCTTTCTTT.

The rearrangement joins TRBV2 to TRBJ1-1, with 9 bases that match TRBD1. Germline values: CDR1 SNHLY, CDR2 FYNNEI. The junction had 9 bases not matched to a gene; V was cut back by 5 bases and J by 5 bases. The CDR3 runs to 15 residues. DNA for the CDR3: TGTGCCAGCAGTAAAACAGGGGGCTTGAGTACTGAAGCTTTCTTT. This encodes CASSKTGGLSTEAFF.

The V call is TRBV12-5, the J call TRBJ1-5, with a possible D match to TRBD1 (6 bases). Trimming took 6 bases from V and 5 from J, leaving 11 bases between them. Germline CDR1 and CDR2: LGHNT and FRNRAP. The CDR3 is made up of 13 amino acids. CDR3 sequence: CASGTDSHQPQHF. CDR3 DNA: TGTGCTAGTGGAACGGACAGCCATCAGCCCCAGCATTTT.

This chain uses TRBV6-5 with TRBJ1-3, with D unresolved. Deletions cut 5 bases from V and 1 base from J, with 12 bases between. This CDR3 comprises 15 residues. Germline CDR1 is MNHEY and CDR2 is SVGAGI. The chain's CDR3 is CASSKDVRSGNTIYF. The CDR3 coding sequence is TGTGCCAGCAGTAAGGACGTAAGGTCTGGAAACACCATATATTTT.

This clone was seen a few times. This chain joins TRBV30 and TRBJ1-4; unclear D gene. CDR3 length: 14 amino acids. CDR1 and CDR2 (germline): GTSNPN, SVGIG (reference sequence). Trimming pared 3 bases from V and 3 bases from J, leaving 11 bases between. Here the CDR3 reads CAWRGFSPNEKLFF. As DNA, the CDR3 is TGTGCCTGGAGGGGGTTCTCGCCTAATGAAAAACTGTTTTTT.

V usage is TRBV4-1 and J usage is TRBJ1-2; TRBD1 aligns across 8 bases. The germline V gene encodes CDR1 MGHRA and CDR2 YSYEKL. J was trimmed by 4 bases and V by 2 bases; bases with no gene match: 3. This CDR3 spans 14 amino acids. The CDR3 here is CASSQRTGSYGYTF. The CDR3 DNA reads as TGCGCCAGCAGCCAACGGACAGGGAGCTATGGCTACACCTTC.

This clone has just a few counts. The CDR3 coding sequence is TGCAGCGTTAGGGGGGCAAATGGCTACACCTTC. Its translation: CSVRGANGYTF. The chain joins TRBV29-1 to TRBJ1-2, with TRBD1 as a possible D gene (6 bases). Trimming left V 5 bases short and J 6 bases short, with 10 bases between. From germline, CDR1 is SQVTM and CDR2 ANQGSEA. CDR3 size: 11 residues.

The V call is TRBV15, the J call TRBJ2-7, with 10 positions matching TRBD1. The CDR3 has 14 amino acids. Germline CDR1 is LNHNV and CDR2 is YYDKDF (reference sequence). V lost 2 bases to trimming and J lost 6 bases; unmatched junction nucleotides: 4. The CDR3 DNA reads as TGTGCCACCAGCAGAAAGGGACAGGGGACCGAGCAGTACTTC. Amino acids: CATSRKGQGTEQYF.

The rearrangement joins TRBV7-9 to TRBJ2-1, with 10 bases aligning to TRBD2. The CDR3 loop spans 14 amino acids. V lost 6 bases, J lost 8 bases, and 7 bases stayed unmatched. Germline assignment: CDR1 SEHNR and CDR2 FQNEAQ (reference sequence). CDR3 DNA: TGTGCCAGCAGTTATAGCGGGGGGATCGATGAGCAGTTCTTC. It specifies CASSYSGGIDEQFF.